This is a list of T cell receptor beta chains from one sample in a study of cytomegalovirus exposure and HLA in healthy donors. TCRdb's copy holds only in-frame clones and misses some; the assay was immunoSEQ multiplex PCR. The top ten clones hold 1.2% of a sample with 100,000 to 150,000 clones, 80% of them seen once. The sample taken for sequencing was PBMCs. All receptors come from a female donor in good health and CMV-seronegative. CDR3s include the opening cysteine and the closing phenylalanine or tryptophan. The D gene is left open where the match is weak. The size of a clone is reported for some rows only, either as once, few or many, or as a class for expanded clones.

d_call: TRBD1
v_call: TRBV5-1
clone_size: few
j_call: TRBJ1-5
cdr3_nt: TGCGCCAGCAGCCTACAACCACAGGGGGGATCTCAGCCCCAGCATTTT
cdr3_aa: CASSLQPQGGSQPQHF

d_call: TRBD1
v_call: TRBV6-4
clone_size: -
j_call: TRBJ2-3
cdr3_nt: TGTGCCAGCAGTGACTCGTGGGACAGCACCGATACGCAGTATTTT
cdr3_aa: CASSDSWDSTDTQYF

d_call: -
v_call: TRBV7-8
clone_size: few
j_call: TRBJ1-1
cdr3_nt: TGTGCCAGCAGCCCACGGGGGAATATCGGAGCTTTCTTT
cdr3_aa: CASSPRGNIGAFF

d_call: -
v_call: TRBV4-1
clone_size: -
j_call: TRBJ1-4
cdr3_nt: TGCGCCAGCAGCCAAGATCACCGGGACGGGAGAGAAAAACTGTTTTTT
cdr3_aa: CASSQDHRDGREKLFF

d_call: TRBD1
v_call: TRBV5-1
clone_size: -
j_call: TRBJ1-5
cdr3_nt: TGCGCCAGCAGCATTACAGGGGGCGCCGGGCAGCCCCAGCATTTT
cdr3_aa: CASSITGGAGQPQHF

d_call: -
v_call: TRBV9
clone_size: -
j_call: TRBJ2-2
cdr3_nt: TGTGCCAGCAGCCCTTCTCCCGGGAACACCGGGGAGCTGTTTTTT
cdr3_aa: CASSPSPGNTGELFF

d_call: TRBD1
v_call: TRBV27
clone_size: -
j_call: TRBJ2-1
cdr3_nt: TGTGCCAGCAGTTTCAGGCAGGGGGTGGTCAATGAGCAGTTCTTC
cdr3_aa: CASSFRQGVVNEQFF

d_call: -
v_call: TRBV11-2
clone_size: -
j_call: TRBJ2-1
cdr3_nt: TGTGCCAGCAGCCGAACCCGGGGGTTGGGAAATGAGCAGTTCTTC
cdr3_aa: CASSRTRGLGNEQFF

d_call: -
v_call: TRBV5-8
clone_size: -
j_call: TRBJ1-2
cdr3_nt: TGTGCCAGCTCGGCTTGGGGACAATCAGCTAACTATGGCTACACCTTC
cdr3_aa: CASSAWGQSANYGYTF

d_call: TRBD2
v_call: TRBV9
clone_size: -
j_call: TRBJ2-5
cdr3_nt: TGTGCCAGCAGCGTTCCCTCGGGAGGGCCGGAGACCCAGTACTTC
cdr3_aa: CASSVPSGGPETQYF

d_call: -
v_call: TRBV18
clone_size: -
j_call: TRBJ2-1
cdr3_nt: TGTGCCAGCTCACCGCGTAGTGAACGGTACAATGAGCAGTTCTTC
cdr3_aa: CASSPRSERYNEQFF

d_call: -
v_call: TRBV19
clone_size: -
j_call: TRBJ1-2
cdr3_nt: TGTGCCAGTAGTAACCGGGGAAGGCAGACCGCTAACTATGGCTACACCTTC
cdr3_aa: CASSNRGRQTANYGYTF

d_call: -
v_call: TRBV15
clone_size: -
j_call: TRBJ1-1
cdr3_nt: TGTGCCACCAGCAGAGAGGAGGGGTCGGGCACTGAAGCTTTCTTT
cdr3_aa: CATSREEGSGTEAFF

d_call: TRBD1
v_call: TRBV27
clone_size: -
j_call: TRBJ1-2
cdr3_nt: TGTGCCAGCAAAAGAACAGGGGCGTTCAACTATGGCTACACCTTC
cdr3_aa: CASKRTGAFNYGYTF

d_call: -
v_call: TRBV7-3
clone_size: -
j_call: TRBJ2-7
cdr3_nt: TGTGCCAGCAGCTTTCTCAGGGGTTCCGAGCAGTACTTC
cdr3_aa: CASSFLRGSEQYF

d_call: -
v_call: TRBV2
clone_size: -
j_call: TRBJ1-3
cdr3_nt: TGTGCCAGCAGCGGGGGGGTATCGGGAGGAAACACCATATATTTT
cdr3_aa: CASSGGVSGGNTIYF

d_call: TRBD1
v_call: TRBV6-1
clone_size: -
j_call: TRBJ1-1
cdr3_nt: TGTGCCAGCATAACGACAGGGGAATATACAGAAGCTTTCTTT
cdr3_aa: CASITTGEYTEAFF

d_call: TRBD2
v_call: TRBV13
clone_size: -
j_call: TRBJ2-5
cdr3_nt: TGTGCCAGCAGCTACTCTGGGGCGGGAGGTGGAGAGACCCAGTACTTC
cdr3_aa: CASSYSGAGGGETQYF

d_call: -
v_call: TRBV6-1
clone_size: -
j_call: TRBJ1-1
cdr3_nt: TGTGCCAGCAGCCTCGACGGGGGTGGCACTGAAGCTTTCTTT
cdr3_aa: CASSLDGGGTEAFF

d_call: TRBD1
v_call: TRBV6-1
clone_size: -
j_call: TRBJ1-2
cdr3_nt: TGTGCCAGCAGTGACGCTTCCGACAGGGGGCGATACACCTTC
cdr3_aa: CASSDASDRGRYTF

d_call: -
v_call: TRBV11-2
clone_size: -
j_call: TRBJ1-4
cdr3_nt: TGTGCCAGCAGCTCAATCCAGGGTGCAACTAATGAAAAACTGTTTTTT
cdr3_aa: CASSSIQGATNEKLFF

d_call: TRBD1
v_call: TRBV5-6
clone_size: -
j_call: TRBJ1-6
cdr3_nt: TGTGCCAGCAGCCGTCGGGACAGCTATAATTCACCCCTCCACTTT
cdr3_aa: CASSRRDSYNSPLHF

d_call: -
v_call: TRBV7-9
clone_size: -
j_call: TRBJ2-4
cdr3_nt: TGTGCCAGCAGCTTGTACGGGACATCCTTAGCCAAAAACATTCAGTACTTC
cdr3_aa: CASSLYGTSLAKNIQYF

d_call: -
v_call: TRBV7-3
clone_size: -
j_call: TRBJ2-5
cdr3_nt: TGTGCCAGCAGCTTCGGACAGGGACTAAAAGAGACCCAGTACTTC
cdr3_aa: CASSFGQGLKETQYF

d_call: TRBD1
v_call: TRBV28
clone_size: -
j_call: TRBJ1-2
cdr3_nt: TGTGCCAGCAGTCCCACAGGGGGCAACGGCTACACCTTC
cdr3_aa: CASSPTGGNGYTF

d_call: TRBD1
v_call: TRBV27
clone_size: -
j_call: TRBJ2-2
cdr3_nt: TGTGCCAGCAGTTTATCCTCGACAGGGGCTGACGGGGAGCTGTTTTTT
cdr3_aa: CASSLSSTGADGELFF

d_call: TRBD1
v_call: TRBV18
clone_size: once
j_call: TRBJ2-3
cdr3_nt: TGTGCCAGCTCACAATGGGACAGGCGCACAGATACGCAGTATTTT
cdr3_aa: CASSQWDRRTDTQYF

d_call: TRBD1
v_call: TRBV18
clone_size: -
j_call: TRBJ2-5
cdr3_nt: TGTGCCAGCTCACCACGTAGGACAGGGGGCCGAGAGTACTTC
cdr3_aa: CASSPRRTGGREYF

d_call: -
v_call: TRBV6-1
clone_size: -
j_call: TRBJ2-7
cdr3_nt: TGTGCCAGCAGTGAAATTGGGAGCTCCTACGAGCAGTACTTC
cdr3_aa: CASSEIGSSYEQYF

d_call: TRBD2
v_call: TRBV2
clone_size: -
j_call: TRBJ2-3
cdr3_nt: TGTGCCAGCAGTGATGAGCCCCTAGCGGGGTCAGATACGCAGTATTTT
cdr3_aa: CASSDEPLAGSDTQYF

d_call: -
v_call: TRBV2
clone_size: -
j_call: TRBJ2-7
cdr3_nt: TGTGCCAGCTCCCCGACTATGACCTACGAGCAGTACTTC
cdr3_aa: CASSPTMTYEQYF

d_call: TRBD1
v_call: TRBV10-3
clone_size: -
j_call: TRBJ1-5
cdr3_nt: TGTGCCATCAGGGCCGGGACAGGGAGGCATCAGCCCCAGCATTTT
cdr3_aa: CAIRAGTGRHQPQHF

d_call: -
v_call: TRBV6-5
clone_size: -
j_call: TRBJ1-5
cdr3_nt: TGTGCCAGCACCGCCGCCCGGGGTGGCAATCAGCCCCAGCATTTT
cdr3_aa: CASTAARGGNQPQHF

d_call: -
v_call: TRBV5-6
clone_size: -
j_call: TRBJ2-7
cdr3_nt: TGTGCCAGCGGCTTGGGGGGGGGCCGTCGCGAGCAGTACTTC
cdr3_aa: CASGLGGGRREQYF

d_call: TRBD1
v_call: TRBV7-7
clone_size: -
j_call: TRBJ2-7
cdr3_nt: TGTGCTAGCAGCCCGGGACAGGGCACCTACGAGCAGTACTTC
cdr3_aa: CASSPGQGTYEQYF

d_call: TRBD1
v_call: TRBV30
clone_size: -
j_call: TRBJ1-1
cdr3_nt: TGTGCCTGGAGCCCGACAGGGTGGCAAAGTTCTGAAGCTTTCTTT
cdr3_aa: CAWSPTGWQSSEAFF

d_call: -
v_call: TRBV27
clone_size: once
j_call: TRBJ1-4
cdr3_nt: TGTGCCAGCAGACTGACACGTCTTAATGAAAAACTGTTTTTT
cdr3_aa: CASRLTRLNEKLFF

d_call: -
v_call: TRBV28
clone_size: -
j_call: TRBJ1-2
cdr3_nt: TGTGCCAGCAGCCATGGAGGGAGTGAGGCTAACTATGGCTACACCTTC
cdr3_aa: CASSHGGSEANYGYTF

d_call: TRBD1
v_call: TRBV15
clone_size: once
j_call: TRBJ1-2
cdr3_nt: TGTGCCACCAGCAGAGATCCAATGACAGGGGCCGGCGGCTACACCTTC
cdr3_aa: CATSRDPMTGAGGYTF

d_call: -
v_call: TRBV27
clone_size: -
j_call: TRBJ2-1
cdr3_nt: TGTGCCAGCAGTTTATCCGGAGAATTAAGCTACAATGAGCAGTTCTTC
cdr3_aa: CASSLSGELSYNEQFF

d_call: TRBD1
v_call: TRBV6-1
clone_size: -
j_call: TRBJ1-1
cdr3_nt: TGTGCCAGCAGTGAATGGGACAGGGATAACACTGAAGCTTTCTTT
cdr3_aa: CASSEWDRDNTEAFF

d_call: TRBD1
v_call: TRBV5-1
clone_size: -
j_call: TRBJ1-4
cdr3_nt: TGCGCCAGCAGCTTGGGAGTTCGGACAGGGGATGAAAAACTGTTTTTT
cdr3_aa: CASSLGVRTGDEKLFF

d_call: TRBD1
v_call: TRBV5-1
clone_size: -
j_call: TRBJ1-1
cdr3_nt: TGCGCCAGCAGCTTGACAGGGGCCCAGAACACTGAAGCTTTCTTT
cdr3_aa: CASSLTGAQNTEAFF

d_call: TRBD2
v_call: TRBV6-1
clone_size: once
j_call: TRBJ2-3
cdr3_nt: TGTGCCAGCAGTGGCCGGGGGGGTAGCACAGATACGCAGTATTTT
cdr3_aa: CASSGRGGSTDTQYF

d_call: -
v_call: TRBV7-3
clone_size: -
j_call: TRBJ2-3
cdr3_nt: TGTGCCAGCAGCTTTGGAGGCGCAGATACGCAGTATTTT
cdr3_aa: CASSFGGADTQYF

d_call: TRBD1
v_call: TRBV19
clone_size: -
j_call: TRBJ2-5
cdr3_nt: TGTGCCACCGGGGATCCAGGGGGAGAGACCCAGTACTTC
cdr3_aa: CATGDPGGETQYF

d_call: -
v_call: TRBV4-2
clone_size: -
j_call: TRBJ2-3
cdr3_nt: TGTGCCAGCAGCCAGACCTGGGGGGAGGCCGATACGCAGTATTTT
cdr3_aa: CASSQTWGEADTQYF

d_call: -
v_call: TRBV6-5
clone_size: -
j_call: TRBJ1-3
cdr3_nt: TGTGCCAGCAGCCCCACAGGGACTGGAAACACCATATATTTT
cdr3_aa: CASSPTGTGNTIYF

d_call: -
v_call: TRBV5-6
clone_size: once
j_call: TRBJ1-5
cdr3_nt: TGTGCCAGCAGCCAGGGTCTTAATCAGCCCCAGCATTTT
cdr3_aa: CASSQGLNQPQHF

d_call: -
v_call: TRBV19
clone_size: once
j_call: TRBJ1-2
cdr3_nt: TGTGCCAGTACCCACGAAGGCACAGCTAACTATGGCTACACCTTC
cdr3_aa: CASTHEGTANYGYTF

d_call: -
v_call: TRBV7-9
clone_size: -
j_call: TRBJ2-2
cdr3_nt: TGTTCCAGCACTGAGCAGGCCGGGGAGCTGTTTTTT
cdr3_aa: CSSTEQAGELFF

d_call: TRBD2
v_call: TRBV5-4
clone_size: -
j_call: TRBJ2-7
cdr3_nt: TGTGCCAGCAGCACGGCTAGGACTAGCGGGAGTAGGGGCGAGCAGTACTTC
cdr3_aa: CASSTARTSGSRGEQYF

d_call: -
v_call: TRBV28
clone_size: -
j_call: TRBJ2-1
cdr3_nt: TGTGCCAGCAGTTTTACGCGGAGCTCCTACAATGAGCAGTTCTTC
cdr3_aa: CASSFTRSSYNEQFF